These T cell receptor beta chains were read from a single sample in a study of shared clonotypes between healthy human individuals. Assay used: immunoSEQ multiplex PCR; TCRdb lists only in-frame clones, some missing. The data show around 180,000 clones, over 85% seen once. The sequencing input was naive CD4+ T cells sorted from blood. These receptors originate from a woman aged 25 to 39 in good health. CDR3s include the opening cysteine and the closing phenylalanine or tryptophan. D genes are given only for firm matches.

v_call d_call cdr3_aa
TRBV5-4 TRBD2 CASSLGLAEYNEQFF
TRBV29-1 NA CSVKRFLMTAQETQYF
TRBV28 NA CASSRYSYEQYF
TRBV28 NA CATTTPASNQPQHF
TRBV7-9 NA CASSFQTSGNTIYF
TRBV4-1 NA CASSQDASGGYGYTF
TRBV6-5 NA CASSYGTQALYEQYF
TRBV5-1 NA CASSLAAGNEKLFF
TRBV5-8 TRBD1 CASSLSSTGAGYGYTF
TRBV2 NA CASSVLDYNEQFF
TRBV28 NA CASFMNTEAFF
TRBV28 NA CASSPRGGNQPQHF
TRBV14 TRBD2 CASSTSGTSVGAFF
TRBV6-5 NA CASTREFGTGELFF
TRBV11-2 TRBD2 CASSLLPGTRVTDTQYF
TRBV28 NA CASSLRGLEQFF
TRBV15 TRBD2 CATSRQLGLAGDTQYF
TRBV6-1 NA CASSDGGSGANVLTF
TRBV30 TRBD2 CAWSPIGTSGHTDTQYF
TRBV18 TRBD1 CASSPPRDRAQYEQYF
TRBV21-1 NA CASSEEVRSGRVDEQYF
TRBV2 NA CASSEEFSTTDF
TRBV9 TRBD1 CASSATGRLNTEAFF
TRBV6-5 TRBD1 CASTDRDEQYF
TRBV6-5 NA CASSSSIVYEQYF
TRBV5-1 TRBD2 CASSFRTSGRGTGELFF
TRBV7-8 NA CASSSRAATLANQPQHF
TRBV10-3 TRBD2 CAISNILAGAETQYF
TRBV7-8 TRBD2 CASSATGTSDYEQYF
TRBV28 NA CASSLTFQFTGTYEQYF
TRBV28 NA CASSLWQGFGTEAFF
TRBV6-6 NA CASSYGEGGGYTF
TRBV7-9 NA CASSPWHSSGSYNEQFF
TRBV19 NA CASSMGRMNTEAFF
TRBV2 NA CASSPRGTPESIQYF
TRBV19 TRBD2 CASSRSPGGGSYEQYF
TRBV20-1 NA CSAIGRYEQYF
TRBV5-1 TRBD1 CASSQGAGNTIYF
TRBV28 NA CASSYLGTLRKNYGYTF
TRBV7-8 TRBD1 CASSLAETGALNTGELFF
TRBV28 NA CASRPRGERGTEAFF
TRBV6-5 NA CASSYSGRAATEAFF
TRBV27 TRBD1 CASSSSGGNSPLHF
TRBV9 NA CASSGGVSYEQYF
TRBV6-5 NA CASRRGQNTEAFF
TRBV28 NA CASKLTSSSGANVLTF
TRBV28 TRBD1 CASTWDRGSNQPQHF
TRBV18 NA CASSPPLGSGANVLTF
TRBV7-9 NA CASSLPAYPYEQYF
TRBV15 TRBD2 CATSAGASYNEQFF
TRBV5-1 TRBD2 CASSLEGGRVSYEQYF
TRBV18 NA CASSPEEQPYAEAFF
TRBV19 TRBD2 CATSWGEGGEGYEQYF
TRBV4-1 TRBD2 CASSPWPSGKGYEQYF